This is a list of T cell receptor beta chains from one sample in a study of PD-1 blockade in classical Hodgkin lymphoma. Assay: immunoSEQ multiplex PCR; the TCRdb copy retains only in-frame clones and omits some. The table has some 110,000 clones, approximately 89% seen once. This specimen was peripheral blood mononuclear cells (PBMCs), taken before the fourth cycle of nivolumab. The receptor set was obtained from a human donor with classical Hodgkin lymphoma. Both conserved end residues are part of each CDR3. Fields, in order: clone size, V gene, J gene, D gene, CDR3 DNA, CDR3 protein. The D gene is left open where the match is weak. Size tells how often a clone was seen (once, few, many) or the class of an expanded clone, and some rows leave it out.

clone size: NA; V gene: TRBV11-2; J gene: TRBJ2-1; D gene: TRBD2; CDR3 DNA: TGTGCCTCAAAAAAACTAGCGGAGCCCAATGAGCAGTTCTTC; CDR3 protein: CASKKLAEPNEQFF
clone size: once; V gene: TRBV29-1; J gene: TRBJ2-4; D gene: NA; CDR3 DNA: TGCAGCGTTGCCGGAGACGGAGACATTCAGTACTTC; CDR3 protein: CSVAGDGDIQYF
clone size: NA; V gene: TRBV25-1; J gene: TRBJ2-1; D gene: NA; CDR3 DNA: TGTGCCAGCAGTGATGGAGCGGCGGACTGGAATGAGCAGTTCTTC; CDR3 protein: CASSDGAADWNEQFF
clone size: NA; V gene: TRBV27; J gene: TRBJ2-3; D gene: NA; CDR3 DNA: TGTGCCAGCAGCCGGCGGGGAGATACGCAGTATTTT; CDR3 protein: CASSRRGDTQYF
clone size: NA; V gene: TRBV7-6; J gene: TRBJ2-1; D gene: TRBD1; CDR3 DNA: TGTGCCAGCAGCTTAGGCCGGGACAGGGGCCATCAGTTCTTC; CDR3 protein: CASSLGRDRGHQFF
clone size: NA; V gene: TRBV4-1; J gene: TRBJ2-7; D gene: TRBD2; CDR3 DNA: TGCGCCAGCAGCCAAGGACTAGCGGGCTACGAGCAGTACTTC; CDR3 protein: CASSQGLAGYEQYF
clone size: once; V gene: TRBV28; J gene: TRBJ2-7; D gene: NA; CDR3 DNA: TGTGCCAGCAGTTTAGCCTACGAGCAGTACTTC; CDR3 protein: CASSLAYEQYF
clone size: NA; V gene: TRBV29-1; J gene: TRBJ2-7; D gene: NA; CDR3 DNA: TGCAGCGTTCTGCAGAGCTCCTACGAGCAGTACTTC; CDR3 protein: CSVLQSSYEQYF
clone size: NA; V gene: TRBV14; J gene: TRBJ1-2; D gene: NA; CDR3 DNA: TGTGCCAGCAGCCCCGACAAAAACTATGGCTACACCTTC; CDR3 protein: CASSPDKNYGYTF
clone size: NA; V gene: TRBV28; J gene: TRBJ2-2; D gene: NA; CDR3 DNA: TGTGCCAGCAGTTTAGGGCTAGCGGGGGAGCTGTTTTTT; CDR3 protein: CASSLGLAGELFF
clone size: NA; V gene: TRBV7-9; J gene: TRBJ2-5; D gene: NA; CDR3 DNA: TGTGCCAGCAGCCAGTCGGGCAGCGGTCTACGAGAGACCCAGTACTTC; CDR3 protein: CASSQSGSGLRETQYF